The clone carrying this T cell receptor beta chain was seen a handful of times. What it recognizes is unknown. The same CDR3 is also encoded by other DNA sequences in this sample. The authors distributed each subset's genomic DNA evenly over several immunoSEQ plates. Source study methods: ImmunoSEQ output held junction-only sequences without quality scores, so filtering differed. Libraries were prepared by immunoSEQ multiplex PCR; TCRdb keeps only in-frame clonotypes and omits some of them. That table gives V, J and clone size, and the DNA gave D and trimming. The table records roughly 1.4 million clones, around 98.5% of them present only once. This entry is derived from a study of shared clonotypes between healthy human individuals. Points from the study as a whole: The study found roughly 5.3% of naive CD4 clonotypes shared across a few donors. Clonotypes which were not shared had lower generation probabilities than clonotypes that all four donors shared.

V lost 0 bases and J 6 bases, leaving 3 bases between the germline ends. Germline lookup yields CDR1 SGHAT and CDR2 FQNNGV. CDR3 length: 12 amino acids. V is TRBV11-2 and J is TRBJ1-5; no clear D gene. Sequences were obtained from naive CD4+ T cells sorted from blood. Subset denoted: CD45RA+ positively selected. This TCR was recovered from a man younger than 40 in good health. The CDR3 reads CASSLEGQPQHF. CDR3 bases: TGTGCCAGCAGCTTAGAAGGTCAGCCCCAGCATTTT.